A selection of T cell receptor beta chains follows, all from one sample in a study of T cell responses to AZD1222 COVID-19 vaccine. Data came from immunoSEQ multiplex PCR; TCRdb stores just in-frame clones and leaves some out. This table has 95,000 to 150,000 clones, 85% to 90% appearing once. The sequencing here drew on peripheral blood, taken on day 0 of AZD1222 vaccination. Receptor source: an adult in good health. The CDR3 runs from the conserved cysteine through the conserved F or W. A D gene is named only where the DNA matches it firmly. Not all rows give a size; the values are once, few, many and, for expanded clones, a class.

abundance	v_gene	j_gene	d_gene	CDR3nt	CDR3aa
NA	TRBV7-3	TRBJ1-1	NA	TGTGCCAGCAGCTTAAAGCACAGTCTACCTGAAGCTTTCTTT	CASSLKHSLPEAFF
NA	TRBV5-1	TRBJ2-1	NA	TGCGCCAGCAGCTTGGCCCTGGGTAGCGGATACAATGAGCAGTTCTTC	CASSLALGSGYNEQFF
NA	TRBV5-1	TRBJ1-1	NA	TGCGCCAGCAGATGGGGGGCGAACACTGAAGCTTTCTTT	CASRWGANTEAFF
once	TRBV7-8	TRBJ2-7	NA	TGTGCCAGCAGCCCTGCCCGAACCTACGAGCAGTACTTC	CASSPARTYEQYF
NA	TRBV4-3	TRBJ1-2	TRBD1	TGCGCCAGCAGCCAATCAATTTTGGGACAGGGGGATGGCTACACCTTC	CASSQSILGQGDGYTF
NA	TRBV7-9	TRBJ2-7	NA	TGTGCCAGCAGCTCTGGGACAATCGGCAACGAGCAGTACTTC	CASSSGTIGNEQYF
once	TRBV12-3/TRBV12-4	TRBJ2-4	NA	TGTGCCAGCAGTTTAGGGTTGAAGGGGATTCAGTACTTC	CASSLGLKGIQYF
NA	TRBV18	TRBJ1-5	NA	TGTGCCAGCTCACCAAACCCCCCTGCCCAGCCCCAGCATTTT	CASSPNPPAQPQHF
NA	TRBV19	TRBJ1-3	NA	TGTGCCAGTAGCCCTGTCCCTGGAAACACCATATATTTT	CASSPVPGNTIYF
NA	TRBV27	TRBJ1-1	TRBD1	TGTGCCAGCAGTTACCACCACGGACAGGGGGCCACTGAAGCTTTCTTT	CASSYHHGQGATEAFF
NA	TRBV3-1/TRBV3-2	TRBJ2-5	TRBD2	TGTGCCAGCAGCCAGAGACTAGCGGGGGTAGGAGAGACCCAGTACTTC	CASSQRLAGVGETQYF
NA	TRBV4-1	TRBJ2-5	NA	TGCGCCAGCAGCCAAGTTGTGAGCGAGACCCAGTACTTC	CASSQVVSETQYF
NA	TRBV3-1/TRBV3-2	TRBJ2-1	TRBD2	TGTGCCAGCAGCCAAGACAGTCGAGGACTAGCGGGGGCTGAGCAGTTCTTC	CASSQDSRGLAGAEQFF
NA	TRBV3-1/TRBV3-2	TRBJ1-2	TRBD1	TGTGCCAGCAGCCAAGGGGGACAGCCTAACTATGGCTACACCTTC	CASSQGGQPNYGYTF
NA	TRBV18	TRBJ2-5	TRBD1	TGTGCCAGCTCACCAGGGGGACAGGGCGAGACCCAGTACTTC	CASSPGGQGETQYF
NA	TRBV19	TRBJ1-4	TRBD1	TGTGCCAGTACCTCGACAGGGGGAAGGGAAAAACTGTTTTTT	CASTSTGGREKLFF
few	TRBV5-1	TRBJ2-7	TRBD1	TGCGCCAGCAGCTTGGATGGGACAGGGGTTTACGAGCAGTACTTC	CASSLDGTGVYEQYF
NA	TRBV2	TRBJ2-2	NA	TGTGCCAGTGGCCGGCGGGGAGTCTCCGGGGAGCTGTTTTTT	CASGRRGVSGELFF
NA	TRBV11-2	TRBJ2-1	TRBD2	TGTGCCAGCAGCCGGGGACTAGCGGGGGGGCATTACAATGAGCAGTTCTTC	CASSRGLAGGHYNEQFF
NA	TRBV7-2	TRBJ1-1	NA	TGTGCCAGCAGCTTAGACGGGGGATTCGGTCGGAACACTGAAGCTTTCTTT	CASSLDGGFGRNTEAFF
NA	TRBV5-4	TRBJ2-1	NA	TGTGCCAGCAGCTTTCCCGTTCGGGAGTACAATGAGCAGTTCTTC	CASSFPVREYNEQFF
few	TRBV5-1	TRBJ2-7	NA	TGCGCCAGCAGCTTGGAGGTCGACTCGTCCTACGAGCAGTACTTC	CASSLEVDSSYEQYF
few	TRBV12-5	TRBJ1-5	NA	TGTGCTAGTGGTTTTTCCGATATGAGCAATCAGCCCCAGCATTTT	CASGFSDMSNQPQHF
NA	TRBV19	TRBJ1-2	NA	TGTGCCAGTAGCTTTATGGGGGGCTACACCTTC	CASSFMGGYTF
few	TRBV6-5	TRBJ2-7	TRBD1	TGTGCCAGCAGCCATCATCAGGGGGCGGGGGAGCAGTACTTC	CASSHHQGAGEQYF
NA	TRBV6-1	TRBJ2-3	NA	TGTGCCAGCAGTGAACCCACAGGGCGAAGAGATACGCAGTATTTT	CASSEPTGRRDTQYF
NA	TRBV6-4	TRBJ2-6	NA	TGTGCCAGCAGTGACTCCAGGGGTAATGGGGCCAACGTCCTGACTTTC	CASSDSRGNGANVLTF
few	TRBV2	TRBJ1-1	NA	TGTGCCAGCAGTGAAGGTGGGAGAGCTTTCTTT	CASSEGGRAFF
NA	TRBV7-3	TRBJ1-1	NA	TGTGCCAGCAGCACCAACATGAACACTGAAGCTTTCTTT	CASSTNMNTEAFF
NA	TRBV29-1	TRBJ1-2	NA	TGCAGCGTTGGAGGGGACTATGGCTACACCTTC	CSVGGDYGYTF
NA	TRBV6-4	TRBJ2-1	NA	TGTGCCAGCAGTACCCTGGGGGGAGCTTACAATGAGCAGTTCTTC	CASSTLGGAYNEQFF
NA	TRBV6-6	TRBJ1-3	NA	TGTGCCAGCACCCTCGAAGACCGCTTTGTCGGAAACACCATATATTTT	CASTLEDRFVGNTIYF
NA	TRBV7-3	TRBJ2-7	TRBD1	TGTGCCAGCAGCTTCGGGACAGGCTACGAGCAGTACTTC	CASSFGTGYEQYF
NA	TRBV27	TRBJ1-1	NA	TGTGCCAGCAGTTTCCGACTGGCCACTGAAGCTTTCTTT	CASSFRLATEAFF
once	TRBV27	TRBJ2-7	TRBD1	TGTGCCAGCAGTTCGCCCAGGGGGCCCCACGAGCAGTACTTC	CASSSPRGPHEQYF
NA	TRBV9	TRBJ1-4	TRBD1	TGTGCCAGCAGCTTCACAGGGGGCTGGAATGAAAAACTGTTTTTT	CASSFTGGWNEKLFF
NA	TRBV28	TRBJ2-7	NA	TGTGCCAGCAGTGAGGATTACGAGCAGTACTTC	CASSEDYEQYF
NA	TRBV7-9	TRBJ2-7	TRBD1	TGTGCCAGCAGCCCAAGGGACAGGAGCTCCTACGAGCAGTACTTC	CASSPRDRSSYEQYF
NA	TRBV18	TRBJ2-7	TRBD2	TGTGCCAGCTCACCAACTAGCGGGGGGGCCTCCTACGAGCAGTACTTC	CASSPTSGGASYEQYF
NA	TRBV7-9	TRBJ1-4	NA	TGTGCCAGCAGCGGAGGGGGGCAGATAGAGGAAAAACTGTTTTTT	CASSGGGQIEEKLFF
NA	TRBV7-2	TRBJ1-5	TRBD1	TGTGCCAGCAGCTCCGACAGGGGAAATCAGCCCCAGCATTTT	CASSSDRGNQPQHF
once	TRBV6-5	TRBJ2-7	TRBD1	TGTGCCAGCACCACTTGGACAGGAGCGTACGAGCAGTACTTC	CASTTWTGAYEQYF
few	TRBV3-1/TRBV3-2	TRBJ1-5	NA	TGTGCCAGCAGCCAAGACACAGGAAGGCGGAACAATCAGCCCCAGCATTTT	CASSQDTGRRNNQPQHF
NA	TRBV18	TRBJ1-5	TRBD1	TGTGCCAGCTCACCGACAGGGACCCAGCCCCAGCATTTT	CASSPTGTQPQHF
NA	TRBV5-4	TRBJ1-6	NA	TGTGCCAGCAGGAGGGACCGGAGCTCCTATAATTCACCCCTCCACTTT	CASRRDRSSYNSPLHF
NA	TRBV19	TRBJ1-1	TRBD1	TGTGCCAGTAGACTTGGAGGGGGCGGCTCCACTGAAGCTTTCTTT	CASRLGGGGSTEAFF
NA	TRBV6-5	TRBJ2-7	NA	TGTGCCAGCAGTTACGCTCAGGGAACTTCCTACGAGCAGTACTTC	CASSYAQGTSYEQYF
NA	TRBV2	TRBJ1-1	TRBD1	TGTGCCAGCAAGCCGGGACAGTTGAACACTGAAGCTTTCTTT	CASKPGQLNTEAFF
few	TRBV19	TRBJ1-5	NA	TGTGCCAGTAGTACCCCTTTCGGGCGGCCCAATCAGCCCCAGCATTTT	CASSTPFGRPNQPQHF
NA	TRBV18	TRBJ1-3	NA	TGTGCCAGCTCCCGAGGAAACACCATATATTTT	CASSRGNTIYF
NA	TRBV21-1	TRBJ1-1	NA	TGTGCCAGCAGCAAAGAATTGGACAGGCGACCTAAGCCGGAGGACACTGAAGCTTTCTTT	CASSKELDRRPKPEDTEAFF
NA	TRBV19	TRBJ1-5	NA	TGTGCCAGTAAAGCTCAGCCATATAGCAATCAGCCCCAGCATTTT	CASKAQPYSNQPQHF
NA	TRBV7-2	TRBJ1-6	NA	TGTGCCAGCAGCTTAGCCGCGACGGGATCACCCCTCCACTTT	CASSLAATGSPLHF
NA	TRBV21-1	TRBJ2-1	NA	TGTGCCAGCAAAGACCGGGACAGGGCTATTGAGCAGTTCTTC	CASKDRDRAIEQFF